This note documents a single TCR beta chain sequence. As to time point: pretreatment peripheral blood. V dropped 0 bases and J dropped 5 bases, with 12 bases sitting between them. The CDR3 loop spans 15 amino acids. Germline loops: CDR1 SGDLS, CDR2 YYNGEE. This sample stems from a study of PD-L1 blockade in urothelial cancer. Across the study: About nine tenths of the roughly 29 patients were men who had bladder-origin urothelial cancer. After treatment start, blood was analyzed at 3 weeks (second dose) and at 6 weeks.

PCRs were each spiked with synthetic TCR analog templates. Produced via immunoSEQ multiplex PCR; TCRdb's table is partial and in-frame only. The repertoire holds around 100,000 clones, with around nine tenths as singletons. This TCR came from a man between 60 and 75 years old with urothelial cancer. The chain recombines TRBV9 with TRBJ2-1, with a possible D match to TRBD1 (6 bases). The sample here was PBMCs, taken around atezolizumab (anti-PD-L1) treatment. CDR3 DNA sequence: TGTGCCAGCAGCGTAGAGACAGGACGGAACAATGAGCAGTTCTTC. It translates to CASSVETGRNNEQFF. Full variable domain (outside the CDR3, taken from reference TRBV9 and TRBJ2-1): DSGVTQTPKHLITATGQRVTLRCSPRSGDLSVYWYQQSLDQGLQFLIQYYNGEERAKGNILERFSAQQFPDLHSELNLSSLELGDSALYFCASSVETGRNNEQFFGPGTRLTVL.